The 5 T cell receptor beta chains listed next were all sequenced from one sample in a study of CD8+CD57+ T cells in acquired aplastic anemia. According to the study, genomic DNA was the template for TCR beta VDJ and CDR3 profiling. In TCRdb, the reads were re-called with MiXCR into one record per CDR3 protein. The sample shows under 150,000 distinct CDR3 sequences, about two fifths of them seen only once. All sequencing subjects had displayed CD8+CD57+ cell expansion on flow cytometry. Sequencing used sorted CD4+, CD8+, or CD8+CD57+ T cells (not recorded which) from PBMCs. These TCRs come from a human donor with aplastic anemia.

For this clonotype: A much larger clone lies a single base off, so this may be a read error. The V gene is TRBV28, the J gene TRBJ1-5; D possibly corresponds to TRBD1 (5 bases). CDR3 length equals 14 residues. Trimming removed 3 bases from V and 7 bases from J, with 13 bases in between. CDR1 and CDR2 (germline): MDHEN, SYDVKM. CDR3 sequence (DNA): TGTGCCAGCAGTTTCTTCCAGGGAACGCAGCCCCAGCATTTT. Its protein product is CASSFFQGTQPQHF.

The chain uses TRBV5-1 and TRBJ2-7; 7 bases are shared with TRBD1. The germline CDR1 and CDR2 sequences are SGHRS and YFSETQ. The trim removed 4 bases at V and 4 bases at J, leaving 11 bases unmatched. The CDR3 sequence is 15 residues long. The CDR3 coding sequence is TGCGCCAGCAGCGCCGGGACAGCTGCCCTATACGAGCAGTACGTC. Its protein product is CASSAGTAALYEQYV.

The J gene is TRBJ2-5, the V gene TRBV19; TRBD1 aligns across 11 bases. The CDR3 is 16 amino acids. Germline-derived CDR1 and CDR2 are LNHDA and SQIVND (reference sequence). V gave up 9 bases and J gave up 1 base; unmatched junction bases: 10. The DNA of the CDR3 is TGTGCCAGCGCAGGGACAGGGGGATATGTCCAAGAGACCCAGTACTTC. It translates to CASAGTGGYVQETQYF.

On this clonotype itself: The junction does not match germline at one end; this may be a read error. This chain links TRBV11-3 with TRBJ1-3; unclear D gene. Germline V CDR1 and CDR2: SGHNT, YENEEA. CDR3 length: 13 amino acids. CDR3 DNA sequence: TGTGCCAGCAGCTCAATCATCGGAAGCACCATATATTTT. Its translation is CASSSIIGSTIYF.

This clonotype was detected only a few times. The rearrangement uses TRBV7-9 and TRBJ2-3, with D hard to call. The CDR3 spans 13 residues. V was shortened by 5 bases and J by 3 bases, with 9 bases between the two germline ends. Per the germline V gene, CDR1 is SEHNR and CDR2 is FQNEAQ (reference sequence). CDR3 loop: CASSDGNTDTQYF. DNA for the CDR3: TGTGCCAGCAGCGATGGGAATACAGATACGCAGTATTTT.